This TCR beta chain stems from a study of tumor-infiltrating lymphocytes in primary liver carcinoma. Study background: Productive TCRbeta reads per sample were roughly 3.5 to 7.13 million, not differing by tissue.

This CDR3 has 15 residues. Looked up from germline, CDR1 is DFQATT and CDR2 is SNEGSKA (reference sequence). A constant-region primer served to make TCR beta cDNA from approximately 490 ng total RNA. Amplification in three nested multiplex PCR rounds with slightly modified ARM-PCR gave rise to TCR beta libraries. PCR rounds one and two used TRBV1-TRBV30 forward primers with a C-beta reverse primer for roughly 10 cycles each. TCRdb reanalysed the multiplex PCR reads using MiXCR and keeps one entry per CDR3 protein. The sample has about 70,000 distinct CDR3 sequences; about 72% are singletons. From around 20-30 mg of unsorted bulk tissue, DNA and RNA were co-extracted together. Those sampled were patients whose primary liver carcinoma was treated by surgical resection. This clonotype was picked up one time. One end of the junction fails to match germline, which may point to a read error.

The clonotype originates from a man aged 35-49 years with primary liver carcinoma and hepatitis B virus infection. This chain joins TRBV20-1 and TRBJ2-3, with a possible D match to TRBD2 (7 bases). The sequenced sample was liver tumor tissue from sampling region 4. Sample subset: tumor region T4, right-lateral pole. This CDR3 is CSASSAGANTDPQYF. CDR3 DNA sequence: TGCAGTGCTAGCAGCGCGGGGGCAAACACAGATCCGCAGTATTTT.